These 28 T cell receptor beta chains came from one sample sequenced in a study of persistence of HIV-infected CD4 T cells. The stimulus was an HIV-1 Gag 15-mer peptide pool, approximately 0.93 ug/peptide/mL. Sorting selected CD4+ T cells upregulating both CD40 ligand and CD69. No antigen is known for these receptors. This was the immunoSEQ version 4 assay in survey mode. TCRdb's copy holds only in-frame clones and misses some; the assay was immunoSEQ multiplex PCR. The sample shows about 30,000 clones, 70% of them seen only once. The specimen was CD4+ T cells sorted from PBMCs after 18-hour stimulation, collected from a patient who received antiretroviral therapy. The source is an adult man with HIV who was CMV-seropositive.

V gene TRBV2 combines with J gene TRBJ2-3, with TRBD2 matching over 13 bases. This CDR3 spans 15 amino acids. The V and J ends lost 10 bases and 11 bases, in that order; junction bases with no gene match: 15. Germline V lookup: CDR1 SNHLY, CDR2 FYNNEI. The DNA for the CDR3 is TGTGCCATTTCAGCGGGAGGACTAGCGGGGGAGCGGCAGTATTTT. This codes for CAISAGGLAGERQYF. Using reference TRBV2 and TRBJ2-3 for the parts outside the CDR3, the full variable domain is EPEVTQTPSHQVTQMGQEVILRCVPISNHLYFYWYRQILGQKVEFLVSFYNNEISEKSEIFDDQFSVERPDGSNFTLKIRSTKLEDSAMYFCAISAGGLAGERQYFGPGTRLTVL.

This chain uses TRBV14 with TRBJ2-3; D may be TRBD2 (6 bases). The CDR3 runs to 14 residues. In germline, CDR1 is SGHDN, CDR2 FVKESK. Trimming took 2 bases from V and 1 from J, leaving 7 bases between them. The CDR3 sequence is CASSQWRGTDTQYF. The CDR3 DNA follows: TGTGCCAGCAGCCAATGGAGGGGCACAGATACGCAGTATTTT. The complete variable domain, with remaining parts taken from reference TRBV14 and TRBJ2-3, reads EAGVTQFPSHSVIEKGQTVTLRCDPISGHDNLYWYRRVMGKEIKFLLHFVKESKQDESGMPNNRFLAERTGGTYSTLKVQPAELEDSGVYFCASSQWRGTDTQYFGPGTRLTVL.

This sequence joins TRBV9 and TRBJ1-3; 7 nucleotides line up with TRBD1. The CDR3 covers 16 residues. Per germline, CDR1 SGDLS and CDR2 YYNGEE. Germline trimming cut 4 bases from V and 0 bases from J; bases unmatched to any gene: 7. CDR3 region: CASSPGTAYSGNTIYF. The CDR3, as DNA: TGTGCCAGCAGCCCCGGGACAGCTTACTCTGGAAACACCATATATTTT.

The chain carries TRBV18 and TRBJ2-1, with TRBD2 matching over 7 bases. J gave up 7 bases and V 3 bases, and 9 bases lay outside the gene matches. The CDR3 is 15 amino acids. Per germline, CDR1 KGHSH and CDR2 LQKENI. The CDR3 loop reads CASSPGGRRANEQFF. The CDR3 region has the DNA TGTGCCAGCTCACCCGGGGGGAGGAGAGCGAATGAGCAGTTCTTC.

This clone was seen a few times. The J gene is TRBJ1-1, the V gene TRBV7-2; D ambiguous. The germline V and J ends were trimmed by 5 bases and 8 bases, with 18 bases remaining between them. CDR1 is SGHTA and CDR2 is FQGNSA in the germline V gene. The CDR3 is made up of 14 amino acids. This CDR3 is CASSARVTDREAFF. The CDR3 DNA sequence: TGTGCCAGCAGCGCTAGAGTCACTGATAGGGAAGCTTTCTTT. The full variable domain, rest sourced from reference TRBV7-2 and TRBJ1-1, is GAGVSQSPSNKVTEKGKDVELRCDPISGHTALYWYRQSLGQGLEFLIYFQGNSAPDKSGLPSDRFSAERTGGSVSTLTIQRTQQEDSAVYLCASSARVTDREAFFGQGTRLTVV.

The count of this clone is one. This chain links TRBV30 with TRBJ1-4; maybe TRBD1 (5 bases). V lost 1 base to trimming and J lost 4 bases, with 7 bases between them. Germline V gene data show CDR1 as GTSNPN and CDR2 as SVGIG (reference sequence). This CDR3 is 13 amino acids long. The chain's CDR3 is CAWSAGGNEKLFF. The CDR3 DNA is TGTGCCTGGAGTGCCGGGGGTAATGAAAAACTGTTTTTT.

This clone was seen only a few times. DNA for the CDR3: TGTGCCAGCAGTTCACCCGGGACAGGGAATCAGCCCCAGCATTTT. It yields the protein CASSSPGTGNQPQHF. The chain carries TRBV28 and TRBJ1-5; 9 nucleotides line up with TRBD1. V trimming: 4 bases; J trimming: 4 bases; junction bases outside the gene matches: 5. Germline V gene sequence: CDR1 MDHEN, CDR2 SYDVKM. The CDR3 spans 15 residues.

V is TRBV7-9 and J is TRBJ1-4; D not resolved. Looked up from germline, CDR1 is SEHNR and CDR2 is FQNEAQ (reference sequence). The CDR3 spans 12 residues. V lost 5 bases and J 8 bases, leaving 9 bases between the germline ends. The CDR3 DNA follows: TGTGCCAGCAGCCAGATGGGGGAAAAACTGTTTTTT. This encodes CASSQMGEKLFF.

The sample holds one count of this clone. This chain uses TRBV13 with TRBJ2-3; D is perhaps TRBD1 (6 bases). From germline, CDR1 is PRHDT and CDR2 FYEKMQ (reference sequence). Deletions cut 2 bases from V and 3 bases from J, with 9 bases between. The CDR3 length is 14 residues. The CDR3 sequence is CASSLSRGTDTQYF. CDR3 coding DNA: TGTGCCAGCAGCTTATCCAGGGGAACAGATACGCAGTATTTT.

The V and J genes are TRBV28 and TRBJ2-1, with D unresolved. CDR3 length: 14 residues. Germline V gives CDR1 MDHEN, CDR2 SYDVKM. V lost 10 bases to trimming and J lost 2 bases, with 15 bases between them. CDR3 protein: CATFTLPAYNEQFF. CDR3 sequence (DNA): TGTGCCACCTTCACCTTACCAGCCTACAATGAGCAGTTCTTC.

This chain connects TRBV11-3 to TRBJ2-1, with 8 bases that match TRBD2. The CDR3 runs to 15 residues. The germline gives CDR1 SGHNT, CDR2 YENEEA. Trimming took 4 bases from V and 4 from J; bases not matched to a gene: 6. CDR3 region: CASSYGGAEYNEQFF. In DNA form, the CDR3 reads TGTGCCAGCAGCTACGGGGGGGCAGAATACAATGAGCAGTTCTTC.

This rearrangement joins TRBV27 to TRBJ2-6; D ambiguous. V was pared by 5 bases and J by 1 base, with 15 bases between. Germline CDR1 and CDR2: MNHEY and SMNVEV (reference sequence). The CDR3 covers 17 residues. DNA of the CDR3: TGTGCCAGCAGTCCTGGATCTGGACGTTCTGGGGCCAACGTCCTGACTTTC. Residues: CASSPGSGRSGANVLTF.

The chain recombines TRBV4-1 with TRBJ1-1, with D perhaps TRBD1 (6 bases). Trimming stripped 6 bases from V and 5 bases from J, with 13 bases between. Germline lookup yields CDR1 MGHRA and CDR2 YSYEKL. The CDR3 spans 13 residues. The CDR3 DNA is TGCGCCAGCAGACGGGACACAGGGACTGAAGCTTTCTTT. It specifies CASRRDTGTEAFF.

CDR3 region: CASSQETGNNYGYTF. The CDR3 DNA reads TGCGCCAGCAGCCAGGAGACAGGGAATAACTATGGCTACACCTTC. The genes are TRBV4-1 and TRBJ1-2; TRBD1 matches 7 bases. V gave up 3 bases and J gave up 1 base; unmatched junction bases: 5. This CDR3 has 15 amino acids. Germline-derived CDR1 and CDR2 are MGHRA and YSYEKL.

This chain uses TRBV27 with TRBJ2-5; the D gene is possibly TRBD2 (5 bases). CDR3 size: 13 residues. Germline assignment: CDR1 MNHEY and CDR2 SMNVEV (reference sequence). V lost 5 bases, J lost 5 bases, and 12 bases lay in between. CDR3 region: CASSRQRTETQYF. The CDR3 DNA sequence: TGTGCCAGCAGTCGTCAGCGGACGGAGACCCAGTACTTC.

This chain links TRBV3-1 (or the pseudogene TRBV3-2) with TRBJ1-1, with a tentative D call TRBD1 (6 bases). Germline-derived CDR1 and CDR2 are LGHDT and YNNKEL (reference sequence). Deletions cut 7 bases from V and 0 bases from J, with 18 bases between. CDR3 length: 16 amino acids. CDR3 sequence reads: CASTFRGAGMNTEAFF. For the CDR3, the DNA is TGTGCCAGCACCTTTAGGGGGGCAGGAATGAACACTGAAGCTTTCTTT.

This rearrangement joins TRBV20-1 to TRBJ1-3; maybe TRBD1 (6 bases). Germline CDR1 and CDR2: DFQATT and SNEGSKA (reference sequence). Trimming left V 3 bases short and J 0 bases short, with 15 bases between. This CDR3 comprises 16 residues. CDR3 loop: CSASGGGATSGNTIYF. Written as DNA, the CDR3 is TGCAGTGCTAGTGGTGGGGGGGCAACCTCTGGAAACACCATATATTTT.

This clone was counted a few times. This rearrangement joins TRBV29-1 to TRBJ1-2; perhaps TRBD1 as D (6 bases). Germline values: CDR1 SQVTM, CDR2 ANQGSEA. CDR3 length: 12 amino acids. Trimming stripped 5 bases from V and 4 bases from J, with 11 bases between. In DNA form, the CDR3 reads TGCAGCGTTCAGCAGGGGAGCTATGGCTACACCTTC. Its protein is CSVQQGSYGYTF.

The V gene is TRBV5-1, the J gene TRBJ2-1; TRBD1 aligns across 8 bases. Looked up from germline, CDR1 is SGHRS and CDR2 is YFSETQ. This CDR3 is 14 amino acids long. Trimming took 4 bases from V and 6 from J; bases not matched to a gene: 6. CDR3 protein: CASSKDRASNEQFF. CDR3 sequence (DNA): TGCGCCAGCAGCAAGGACAGGGCGAGCAATGAGCAGTTCTTC.

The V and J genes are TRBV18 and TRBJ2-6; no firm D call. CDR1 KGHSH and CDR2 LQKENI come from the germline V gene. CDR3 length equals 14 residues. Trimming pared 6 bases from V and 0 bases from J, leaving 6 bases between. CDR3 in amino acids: CASSPSSGANVLTF. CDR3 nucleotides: TGTGCCAGCTCCCCGAGCTCTGGGGCCAACGTCCTGACTTTC. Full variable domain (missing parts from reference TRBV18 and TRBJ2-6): NAGVMQNPRHLVRRRGQEARLRCSPMKGHSHVYWYRQLPEEGLKFMVYLQKENIIDESGMPKERFSAEFPKEGPSILRIQQVVRGDSAAYFCASSPSSGANVLTFGAGSRLTVL.

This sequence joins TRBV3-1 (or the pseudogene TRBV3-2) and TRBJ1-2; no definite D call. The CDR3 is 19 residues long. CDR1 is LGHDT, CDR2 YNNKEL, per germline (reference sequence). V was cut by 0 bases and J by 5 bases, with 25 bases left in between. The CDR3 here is CASSQEFSQRGRSGYGYTF. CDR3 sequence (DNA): TGTGCCAGCAGCCAAGAGTTTTCCCAACGAGGCAGGTCCGGGTATGGCTACACCTTC.

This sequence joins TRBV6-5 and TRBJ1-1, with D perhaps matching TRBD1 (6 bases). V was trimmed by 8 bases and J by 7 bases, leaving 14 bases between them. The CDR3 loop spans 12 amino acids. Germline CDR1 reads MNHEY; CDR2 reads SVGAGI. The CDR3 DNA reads TGTGCCAGCTTATGGGTGGACAGTGAAGCTTTCTTT. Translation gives CASLWVDSEAFF.

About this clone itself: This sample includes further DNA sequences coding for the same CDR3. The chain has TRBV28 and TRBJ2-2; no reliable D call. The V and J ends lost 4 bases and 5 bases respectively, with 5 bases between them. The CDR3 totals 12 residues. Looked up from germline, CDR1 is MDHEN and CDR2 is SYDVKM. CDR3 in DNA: TGTGCCAGCAGTTCCTTTACCGGGGAGCTGTTTTTT. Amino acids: CASSSFTGELFF.

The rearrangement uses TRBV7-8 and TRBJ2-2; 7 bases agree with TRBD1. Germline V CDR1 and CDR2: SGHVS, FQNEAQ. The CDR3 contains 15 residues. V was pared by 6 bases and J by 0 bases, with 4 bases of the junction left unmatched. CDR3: CASSLTGSNTGELFF. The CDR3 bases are TGTGCCAGCAGTTTGACAGGGTCGAACACCGGGGAGCTGTTTTTT.

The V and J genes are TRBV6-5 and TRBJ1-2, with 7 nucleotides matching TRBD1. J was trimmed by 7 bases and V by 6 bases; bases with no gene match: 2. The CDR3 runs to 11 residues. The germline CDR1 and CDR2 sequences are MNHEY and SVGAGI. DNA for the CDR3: TGTGCCAGCAGGGCAGGGGGTGGCTACACCTTC. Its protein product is CASRAGGGYTF.

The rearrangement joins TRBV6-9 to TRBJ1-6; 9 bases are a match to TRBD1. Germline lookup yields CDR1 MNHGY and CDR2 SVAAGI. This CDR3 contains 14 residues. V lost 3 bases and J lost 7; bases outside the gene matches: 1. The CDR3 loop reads CASSYGQGNSPLHF. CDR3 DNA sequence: TGTGCCAGCAGTTACGGACAGGGGAATTCACCCCTCCACTTT.

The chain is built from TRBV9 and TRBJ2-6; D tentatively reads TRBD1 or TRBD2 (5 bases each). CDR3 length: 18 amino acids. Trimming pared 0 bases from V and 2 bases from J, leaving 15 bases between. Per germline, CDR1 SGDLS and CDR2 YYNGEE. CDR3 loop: CASSVGWGSVTGANVLTF. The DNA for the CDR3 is TGTGCCAGCAGCGTAGGCTGGGGGTCTGTCACTGGGGCCAACGTCCTGACTTTC.

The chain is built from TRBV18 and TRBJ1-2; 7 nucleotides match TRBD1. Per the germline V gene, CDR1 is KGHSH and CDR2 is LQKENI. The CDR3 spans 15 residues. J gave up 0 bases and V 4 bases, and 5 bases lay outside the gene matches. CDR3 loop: CASSQGQQTNYGYTF. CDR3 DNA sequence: TGTGCCAGCTCACAGGGACAGCAGACTAACTATGGCTACACCTTC.